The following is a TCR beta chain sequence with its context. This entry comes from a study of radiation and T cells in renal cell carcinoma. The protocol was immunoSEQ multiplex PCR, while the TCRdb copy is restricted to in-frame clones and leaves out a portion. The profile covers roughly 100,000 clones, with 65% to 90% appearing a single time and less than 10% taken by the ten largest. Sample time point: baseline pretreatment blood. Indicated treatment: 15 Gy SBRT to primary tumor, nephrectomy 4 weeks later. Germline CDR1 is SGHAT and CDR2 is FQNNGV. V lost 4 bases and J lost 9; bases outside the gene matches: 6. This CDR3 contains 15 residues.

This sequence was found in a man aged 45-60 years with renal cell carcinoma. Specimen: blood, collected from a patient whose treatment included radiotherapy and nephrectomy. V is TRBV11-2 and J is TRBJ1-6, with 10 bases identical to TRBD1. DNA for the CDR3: TGTGCCAGCAGCTACCAGACAGGGGGCGTTTCACCCCTCCACTTT. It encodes CASSYQTGGVSPLHF.